Described below is a single T cell receptor (beta chain) sequence and its context. The TCR beta library used iRepertoire HTBI primers with Arm-PCR amplification of CDR3. Per the original methods: The samples included around 62 TRBV and some 15 TRBJ segments. TCRdb re-called the multiplex PCR reads with MiXCR, one entry per CDR3 protein. The V and J calls come from TCRdb's annotation, not from the publication. The sample records under 450,000 distinct CDR3 sequences, roughly a quarter being singletons. The sample's time point: persistent/refractory GD, antithyroid drugs over 5 years with positive TRAb. PBMC RNA served as the TCR library source. The data stem from a study of regulatory T cells in long-lasting Graves disease. V lost 2 bases, J lost 4 bases, and 21 bases lay in between. The CDR3 is 17 amino acids. The germline V gene has CDR1 SGHVS and CDR2 FNYEAQ.

Source: peripheral blood mononuclear cells (PBMCs), taken when the disease was refractory, from a patient treated with antithyroid drugs. The sequence was obtained from a female donor with Graves disease. The chain employs TRBV7-6 and TRBJ2-7; D not resolved. The CDR3 is CASSLLNTVRPPYEQYF. The DNA of the CDR3 is TGTGCCAGCAGCTTACTCAATACGGTCCGTCCCCCATACGAGCAGTACTTC.